This is a list of T cell receptor beta chains from one sample in a study of T cells in Graves' hyperthyroidism and ophthalmopathy. MiXCR was run by TCRdb on the multiplex PCR reads, yielding one entry per CDR3 protein. The sample carries around 250,000 distinct CDR3 sequences, less than 20% recorded once. The sequenced sample consisted of blood. These TCRs come from a woman between 18 and 29 years old with Graves' ophthalmopathy. Both conserved end residues are part of each CDR3. D genes are given only for firm matches. A clone size is listed for some rows: how often the clone was seen (once, few, many), or a class if it is expanded.

d_gene	j_gene	len	abundance	v_gene	CDR3aa	CDR3nt
-	TRBJ1-6	15	many	TRBV6-1	CASRWRADYNSPLHF	TGTGCCAGCAGGTGGCGGGCGGACTATAATTCACCCCTCCACTTT
TRBD2	TRBJ2-3	17	many	TRBV3-1	CASSQATGLAAGDTQYF	TGTGCCAGCAGCCAAGCTACGGGACTAGCGGCCGGAGATACGCAGTATTTT
-	TRBJ2-1	13	-	TRBV18	CASVPTDPNEQFF	TGTGCCAGCGTTCCGACAGACCCCAATGAGCAGTTCTTC
TRBD2	TRBJ2-7	12	many	TRBV30	CAWIAGRYEQYF	TGTGCCTGGATAGCGGGGAGATACGAGCAGTACTTC
TRBD2	TRBJ2-1	16	-	TRBV9	CASGEQREGSYNEQFF	TGTGCCAGCGGAGAACAGCGGGAAGGGTCCTACAATGAGCAGTTCTTC
-	TRBJ1-1	11	many	TRBV29-1	CSVVGPTEAFF	TGCAGCGTTGTTGGACCCACTGAAGCTTTCTTT
TRBD1	TRBJ1-1	16	many	TRBV7-9	CASSSQDRYEISEAFF	TGTGCCAGCAGCTCCCAGGACAGGTACGAAATAAGTGAAGCTTTCTTT
-	TRBJ1-6	15	many	TRBV20-1	CSARVAPVPNSPLHF	TGCAGTGCTAGAGTAGCACCCGTCCCGAATTCACCCCTCCACTTT
-	TRBJ2-3	14	many	TRBV20-1	CSALGWTTTDTQYF	TGCAGTGCTCTCGGATGGACTACCACAGATACGCAGTATTTT
-	TRBJ2-7	15	many	TRBV7-2	CASSVRGRGTYEQYF	TGTGCCAGCAGCGTTAGAGGGCGGGGCACCTACGAGCAGTACTTC
TRBD1	TRBJ2-1	13	few	TRBV9	CASRATGAGEQFF	TGTGCCAGCAGAGCAACAGGGGCGGGTGAGCAGTTCTTC
-	TRBJ1-2	12	many	TRBV3-1	CASLDINYGYTF	TGTGCCAGCCTGGACATAAACTATGGCTACACCTTC
-	TRBJ2-1	13	many	TRBV7-9	CASSKRPEGEQFF	TGTGCCAGCAGCAAACGGCCCGAGGGGGAGCAGTTCTTC
-	TRBJ1-2	17	many	TRBV5-1	CASSRISAQGINYGYTF	TGCGCCAGCAGCCGGATATCGGCCCAGGGGATCAACTATGGCTACACCTTC
-	TRBJ1-6	14	-	TRBV19	CASSNWGGNSPLHF	TGTGCCAGTAGTAATTGGGGGGGTAATTCACCCCTCCACTTT
TRBD1	TRBJ1-1	13	many	TRBV24-1	CATRDRDSTEAFF	TGTGCCACCAGGGACAGGGATAGCACTGAAGCTTTCTTT
-	TRBJ1-1	14	many	TRBV28	CASSLWHRATEAFF	TGTGCCAGCAGTTTATGGCACAGGGCCACTGAAGCTTTCTTT
-	TRBJ1-2	16	many	TRBV28	CASSPQGLKKNYGYTF	TGTGCCAGCAGCCCTCAGGGGCTCAAGAAAAACTATGGCTACACCTTC
-	TRBJ2-3	13	many	TRBV9	CASSPPRADTQYF	TGTGCCAGCAGCCCCCCCCGCGCAGATACGCAGTATTTT
-	TRBJ1-1	17	many	TRBV12-3/TRBV12-4	CASSRWTLANLFREAFF	TGTGCCAGCAGCCGTTGGACACTAGCTAACCTTTTCCGGGAAGCTTTCTTT
-	TRBJ1-2	12	many	TRBV28	CASSPGPYGYTF	TGTGCCAGCAGTCCCGGGCCCTATGGCTACACCTTC
TRBD1	TRBJ1-1	16	many	TRBV6-1	CASSRHPDRGYTEAFF	TGTGCCAGCAGCCGCCACCCGGACAGGGGGTACACTGAAGCTTTCTTT
-	TRBJ1-3	15	many	TRBV4-1	CASVWGGAVGNTIYF	TGCGCCAGCGTCTGGGGAGGGGCGGTTGGAAACACCATATATTTT
TRBD2	TRBJ2-1	15	many	TRBV24-1	CATSDTGTKTNEQFF	TGTGCCACCAGTGACACCGGGACTAAAACCAATGAGCAGTTCTTC
TRBD1	TRBJ1-5	18	many	TRBV28	CASSLSGQGFLSNQPQHF	TGTGCCAGCAGTTTATCGGGACAGGGCTTTTTGAGCAATCAGCCCCAGCATTTT
-	TRBJ1-2	15	many	TRBV18	CASSPRIEGGDGYTF	TGTGCCAGCTCACCACGTATCGAGGGGGGGGATGGCTACACCTTC
-	TRBJ2-1	13	-	TRBV28	CASSPAIGYEQFF	TGTGCCAGCAGCCCCGCTATAGGGTATGAGCAGTTCTTC
-	TRBJ2-1	16	many	TRBV6-2/TRBV6-3	CASSYRPDDTYNEQFF	TGTGCCAGCAGTTACCGGCCGGATGATACCTACAATGAGCAGTTCTTC
-	TRBJ2-7	15	many	TRBV15	CATSSDRRSIYEQYF	TGTGCCACCAGCTCGGACCGGAGGAGCATTTACGAGCAGTACTTC
TRBD1	TRBJ1-2	13	many	TRBV20-1	CSATRDSNYGYTF	TGCAGTGCAACCCGGGACAGTAACTATGGCTACACCTTC
TRBD2	TRBJ2-4	16	few	TRBV27	CASSLYTSGAKNIQYF	TGTGCCAGCAGTTTATATACTAGCGGGGCTAAAAACATTCAGTACTTC
-	TRBJ1-4	16	-	TRBV5-1	CASSLGARSTNEKLFF	TGCGCCAGCAGCTTGGGGGCCAGGTCAACTAATGAAAAACTGTTTTTT
-	TRBJ2-4	15	many	TRBV28	CASSLRGLAKNIQYF	TGTGCCAGCAGTTTAAGGGGTCTGGCCAAAAACATTCAGTACTTC
TRBD2	TRBJ2-3	18	many	TRBV24-1	CATSDLGGRADSADTQYF	TGTGCCACCAGTGATTTGGGCGGGAGGGCCGATTCCGCAGATACGCAGTATTTT
TRBD1	TRBJ2-7	14	many	TRBV7-6	CASSPGQGADEQYF	TGTGCCAGCAGCCCCGGACAGGGGGCGGACGAGCAGTACTTC
-	TRBJ1-6	15	few	TRBV7-9	CASSLDGSSNSPLHF	TGTGCCAGCAGCTTAGATGGCAGCAGCAATTCACCCCTCCACTTT
TRBD1	TRBJ2-7	14	many	TRBV6-1	CASSRQGAFYEQYF	TGTGCCAGCAGCCGACAGGGGGCATTTTACGAGCAGTACTTC
-	TRBJ1-2	12	many	TRBV2	CASSERGYGYTF	TGTGCCAGCAGTGAAAGGGGCTATGGCTACACCTTC
TRBD2	TRBJ2-5	15	many	TRBV2	CATRRNSGTQETQYF	TGTGCCACTAGACGGAATAGCGGGACCCAAGAGACCCAGTACTTC
-	TRBJ2-7	14	many	TRBV30	CAWTQRAGGYEQYF	TGTGCCTGGACTCAACGGGCAGGTGGCTACGAGCAGTACTTC
TRBD1	TRBJ2-6	17	many	TRBV2	CASTWDRSSSGANVLTF	TGTGCCAGCACCTGGGACAGATCCAGCTCTGGGGCCAACGTCCTGACTTTC
TRBD2	TRBJ2-1	13	many	TRBV2	CASSVASGIGQFF	TGTGCCAGCAGTGTGGCTAGCGGGATCGGGCAGTTCTTC
TRBD1	TRBJ1-1	15	many	TRBV30	CAWRPNRGQNTEAFF	TGTGCCTGGAGGCCCAACAGGGGTCAGAACACTGAAGCTTTCTTT
-	TRBJ1-1	17	few	TRBV7-9	CASSSFGGGIKNTEAFF	TGTGCCAGCAGCTCCTTCGGGGGAGGGATTAAGAACACTGAAGCTTTCTTT
-	TRBJ2-3	17	-	TRBV9	CASSPRGAATSTDTQYF	TGTGCCAGCAGCCCAAGGGGGGCGGCCACTAGCACAGATACGCAGTATTTT
-	TRBJ1-1	15	many	TRBV6-1	CASSFGSDGNTEAFF	TGTGCCAGCAGTTTCGGGTCGGACGGGAACACTGAAGCTTTCTTT